This TCR beta chain was sequenced for a study of shared clonotypes between healthy human individuals. Sequencing was performed with immunoSEQ multiplex PCR; in TCRdb, only in-frame clones are kept and a portion is missing. The sample lists about 510,000 clones, approximately 85% occurring once. The clonotype comes from a woman in her thirties or forties in good health. Some clones in this sample may be carry-over from other donors' samples. The sequencing input was PBMCs.

The CDR3 nucleotides read TGTGCCAGCAGTTGGGAAAAGGGGCCCTACAATGAGCAGTTCTTC. Translation: CASSWEKGPYNEQFF. The chain couples TRBV28 to TRBJ2-1, with D possibly being TRBD1 (5 bases). Trimming cost V 4 bases and J 2 bases, with 12 bases left between them. The CDR3 extends over 15 amino acids. Germline V lookup: CDR1 MDHEN, CDR2 SYDVKM.